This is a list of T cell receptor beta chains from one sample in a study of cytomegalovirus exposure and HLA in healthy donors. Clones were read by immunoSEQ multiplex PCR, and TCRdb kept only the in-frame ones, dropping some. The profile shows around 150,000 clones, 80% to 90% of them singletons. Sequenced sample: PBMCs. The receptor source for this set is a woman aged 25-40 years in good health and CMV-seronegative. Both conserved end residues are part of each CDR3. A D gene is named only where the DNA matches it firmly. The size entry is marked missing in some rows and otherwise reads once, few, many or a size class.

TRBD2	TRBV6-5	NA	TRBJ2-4	CASSYSGGGIQYF	TGTGCCAGCAGTTACTCTGGCGGGGGCATTCAGTACTTC
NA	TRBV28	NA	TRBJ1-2	CASRMGRYGYTF	TGTGCCAGCAGGATGGGCCGCTATGGCTACACCTTC
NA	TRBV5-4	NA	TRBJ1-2	CASRPQVRSSGYTF	TGTGCCAGCAGGCCACAGGTTAGGTCTTCTGGCTACACCTTC
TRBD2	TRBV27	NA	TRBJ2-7	CASSLGGEQYF	TGTGCCAGCAGCCTCGGGGGGGAGCAGTACTTC
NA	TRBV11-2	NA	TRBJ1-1	CASSLRGNTEAFF	TGTGCCAGCAGTTTGCGGGGGAACACTGAAGCTTTCTTT
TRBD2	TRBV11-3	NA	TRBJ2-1	CASSPREGLAGTAEQFF	TGTGCCAGCAGCCCCCGGGAGGGACTAGCGGGAACGGCTGAGCAGTTCTTC
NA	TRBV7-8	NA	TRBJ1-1	CASSLGARGAGTEAFF	TGTGCCAGCAGCTTAGGGGCACGGGGCGCGGGGACTGAAGCTTTCTTT
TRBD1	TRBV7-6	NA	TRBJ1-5	CASTAGTGRQICGNQPQHF	TGTGCCAGCACCGCAGGGACAGGGCGTCAAATTTGCGGCAATCAGCCCCAGCATTTT
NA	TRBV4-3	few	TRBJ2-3	CASSQALASGDTQYF	TGCGCCAGCAGCCAAGCGCTAGCCTCGGGTGATACGCAGTATTTT
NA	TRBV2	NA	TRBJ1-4	CASSIQGGNEKLFF	TGTGCCAGCAGCATACAGGGAGGGAATGAAAAACTGTTTTTT
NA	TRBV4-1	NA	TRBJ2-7	CASLPGLRRGPESSSYEQYF	TGCGCCAGCCTACCAGGACTCCGGAGGGGTCCAGAATCGAGCTCCTACGAGCAGTACTTC
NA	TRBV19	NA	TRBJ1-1	CASSMEGRNTEAFF	TGTGCCAGTAGTATGGAGGGAAGGAACACTGAAGCTTTCTTT
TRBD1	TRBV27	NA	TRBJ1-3	CASSFPWDSLTPSGNTIYF	TGTGCCAGCAGTTTCCCTTGGGACAGCCTAACCCCCTCTGGAAACACCATATATTTT
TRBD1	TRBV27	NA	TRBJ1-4	CASKTGGEKLFF	TGTGCCAGCAAGACAGGGGGCGAAAAACTGTTTTTT
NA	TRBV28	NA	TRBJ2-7	CASRITGTPSYEQYF	TGTGCCAGCAGGATTACAGGGACCCCTTCCTACGAGCAGTACTTC
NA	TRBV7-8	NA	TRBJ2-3	CASSDFTDTQYF	TGTGCCAGCAGCGACTTCACAGATACGCAGTATTTT
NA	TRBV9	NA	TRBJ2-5	CASSHSEGDWETQYF	TGTGCCAGCAGCCACTCAGAGGGGGATTGGGAGACCCAGTACTTC
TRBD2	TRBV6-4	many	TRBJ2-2	CASSERGDTGELFF	TGTGCCAGCAGTGAGCGGGGGGACACCGGGGAGCTGTTTTTT
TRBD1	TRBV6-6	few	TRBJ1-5	CASRGTVNQPQHF	TGTGCCAGCAGAGGGACAGTCAATCAGCCCCAGCATTTT
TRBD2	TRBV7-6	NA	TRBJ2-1	CASSRLAGGSSEQFF	TGTGCCAGCAGCCGACTAGCGGGAGGGTCTAGTGAGCAGTTCTTC
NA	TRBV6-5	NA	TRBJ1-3	CASSYSGRARNTIYF	TGTGCCAGCAGTTACTCGGGCAGGGCTAGAAACACCATATATTTT
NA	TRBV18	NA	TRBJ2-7	CASSPTREIYEQYF	TGTGCCAGCTCACCCACCCGGGAGATCTACGAGCAGTACTTC
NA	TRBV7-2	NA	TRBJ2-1	CASSLSSGSSYNEQFF	TGTGCCAGCAGCTTGAGTAGCGGAAGCTCCTACAATGAGCAGTTCTTC
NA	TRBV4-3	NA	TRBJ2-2	CASSPNLYREGGGELFF	TGCGCCAGCAGCCCCAACCTATACAGGGAAGGAGGCGGGGAGCTGTTTTTT
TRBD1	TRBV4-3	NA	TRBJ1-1	CASSQRGPRMGAGEAFF	TGCGCCAGCAGCCAAAGGGGGCCGCGGATGGGGGCCGGTGAAGCTTTCTTT
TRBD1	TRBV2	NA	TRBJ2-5	CASSFDRGLETQYF	TGTGCCAGCAGCTTTGACAGGGGGCTGGAGACCCAGTACTTC
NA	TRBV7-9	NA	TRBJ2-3	CASSSTGGVDTQYF	TGTGCCAGCAGCTCGACAGGTGGGGTAGATACGCAGTATTTT
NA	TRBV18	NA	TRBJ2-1	CASSPGTSRANEQFF	TGTGCCAGCTCACCCGGGACATCTAGGGCAAATGAGCAGTTCTTC
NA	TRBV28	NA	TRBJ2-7	CASSLWWQTQVLGSYEQYF	TGTGCCAGCAGTTTGTGGTGGCAGACCCAGGTATTGGGCTCTTACGAGCAGTACTTC
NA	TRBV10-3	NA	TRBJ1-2	CAIKEQGNYGYTF	TGTGCCATCAAGGAGCAGGGGAACTATGGCTACACCTTC
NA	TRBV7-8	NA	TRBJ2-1	CASSLERSSSYNEQFF	TGTGCCAGCAGCTTAGAACGGTCCTCTTCCTACAATGAGCAGTTCTTC
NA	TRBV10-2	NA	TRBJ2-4	CASTTSTTRRNIQYF	TGCGCCAGCACTACTAGCACAACCCGGAGAAACATTCAGTACTTC
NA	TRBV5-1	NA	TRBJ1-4	CASRTATNEKLFF	TGCGCCAGCCGGACTGCTACTAATGAAAAACTGTTTTTT
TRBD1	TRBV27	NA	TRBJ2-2	CASSPRTGVDRELFF	TGTGCCAGCAGTCCCAGGACAGGGGTCGACCGGGAGCTGTTTTTT
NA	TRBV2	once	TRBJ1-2	CASGQLYGYTF	TGTGCCAGCGGGCAGCTTTATGGCTACACCTTC
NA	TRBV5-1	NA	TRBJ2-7	CASSLLGQGNIYEQYF	TGCGCCAGCAGCTTGTTGGGGCAGGGGAACATATACGAGCAGTACTTC
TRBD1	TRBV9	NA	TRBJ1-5	CASSPGDSPNQPQHF	TGTGCCAGCAGCCCAGGGGACAGCCCCAATCAGCCCCAGCATTTT
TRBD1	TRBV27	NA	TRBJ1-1	CASSPRQGRGTEAFF	TGTGCCAGCAGTCCCCGACAGGGTCGAGGCACTGAAGCTTTCTTT
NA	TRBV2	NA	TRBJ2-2	CASSPGFITNTGELFF	TGTGCCAGCAGTCCGGGATTCATCACGAACACCGGGGAGCTGTTTTTT
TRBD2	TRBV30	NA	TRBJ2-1	CAWSVSGTDEQFF	TGTGCCTGGAGTGTTAGCGGGACGGATGAGCAGTTCTTC
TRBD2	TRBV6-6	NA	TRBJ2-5	CASRPPTSGGAETQYF	TGTGCCAGCAGACCGCCGACTAGCGGGGGGGCGGAGACCCAGTACTTC
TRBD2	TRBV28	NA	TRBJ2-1	CASRLLGLAGDSYNEQFF	TGTGCCAGCCGACTCCTAGGCTTAGCGGGGGACTCCTACAATGAGCAGTTCTTC
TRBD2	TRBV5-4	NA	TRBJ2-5	CASSLVPLAGRETQYF	TGTGCCAGCAGCTTGGTCCCCCTAGCGGGGAGGGAGACCCAGTACTTC
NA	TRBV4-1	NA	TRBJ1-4	CASSQDRDHGGEKLFF	TGCGCCAGCAGCCAAGATCGGGATCACGGTGGAGAAAAACTGTTTTTT
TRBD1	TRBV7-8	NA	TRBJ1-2	CASSSNPGQGGIGYTF	TGTGCCAGCAGCTCGAACCCGGGACAGGGGGGGATTGGCTACACCTTC
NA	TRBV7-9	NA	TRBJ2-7	CASSHSYEQYF	TGTGCCAGCAGCCATTCCTACGAGCAGTACTTC
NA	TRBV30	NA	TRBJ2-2	CAWSVLRQGLTDTGELFF	TGTGCCTGGAGTGTATTAAGGCAGGGCCTTACGGACACCGGGGAGCTGTTTTTT
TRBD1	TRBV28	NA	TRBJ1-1	CASRWTGGYTEAFF	TGTGCCAGCAGGTGGACAGGGGGATACACTGAAGCTTTCTTT
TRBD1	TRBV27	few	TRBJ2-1	CASSSRTGTGEQFF	TGTGCCAGCAGTTCCCGGACAGGGACGGGGGAGCAGTTCTTC
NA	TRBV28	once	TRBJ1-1	CASSVGGVTEAFF	TGTGCCAGCAGTGTCGGGGGGGTAACTGAAGCTTTCTTT
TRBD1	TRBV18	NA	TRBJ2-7	CASSPLPGQGAYEQYF	TGTGCCAGCTCACCCTTACCGGGACAGGGGGCCTACGAGCAGTACTTC
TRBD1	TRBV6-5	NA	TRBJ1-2	CASSLQGAYGYTF	TGTGCCAGCAGTCTCCAGGGGGCTTATGGCTACACCTTC
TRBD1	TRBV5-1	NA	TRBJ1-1	CASSLYAGQWEITEAFF	TGCGCCAGCAGCTTGTATGCGGGACAGTGGGAGATCACTGAAGCTTTCTTT